Here is one T cell receptor (beta chain) with its context. What it binds is not known. This sample stems from a study of T cell repertoires in aging, cancer and after chemotherapy. Whole-study context: Healthy donor repertoires were recorded over several months to years and showed clear clonal overlap.

Study-wide findings and caveats: In each cancer cohort, median generation probability increased across chemotherapy, suggesting thymic output rebounded. Untreated cancer patients had significantly lower blood TCR diversity than age-matched healthy donors. No conclusions about immunological memory after chemotherapy can be drawn from the repertoire data.

A mixed TRB-A/B primer pool amplified rearranged TRB by multiplex touch-down PCR. Each CDR3 protein is one row after TCRdb ran MiXCR on the multiplex PCR reads. Of about 13,000 distinct CDR3 sequences listed, 20% to 30% are singletons. After removal of 3 bases from V and 2 bases from J, the junction contained 7 bases not matched to a gene. Germline CDR1 and CDR2: MNHEY and SVGAGI. The CDR3 spans 15 residues. The template was genomic DNA from peripheral blood, not RNA. Sequencing was done on a sample of blood. The sequence was collected from a human donor in good health. The chain uses TRBV6-5 and TRBJ2-7; 7 nucleotides align to TRBD1. The CDR3 DNA sequence: TGTGCCAGCAGTTATTATGAGACAGGGACCTACGAGCAGTACTTC. Translation gives CASSYYETGTYEQYF.